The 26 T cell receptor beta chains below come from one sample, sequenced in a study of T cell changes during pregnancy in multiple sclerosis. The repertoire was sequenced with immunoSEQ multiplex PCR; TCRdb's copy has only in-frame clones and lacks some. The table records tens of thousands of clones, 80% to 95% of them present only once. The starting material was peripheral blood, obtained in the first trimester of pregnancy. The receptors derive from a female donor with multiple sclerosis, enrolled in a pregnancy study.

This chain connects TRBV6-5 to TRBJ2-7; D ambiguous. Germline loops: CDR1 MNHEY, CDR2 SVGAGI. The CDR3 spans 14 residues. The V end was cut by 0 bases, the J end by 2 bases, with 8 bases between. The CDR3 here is CASSYSQTPYEQYF. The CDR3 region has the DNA TGTGCCAGCAGTTACTCACAGACCCCCTACGAGCAGTACTTC.

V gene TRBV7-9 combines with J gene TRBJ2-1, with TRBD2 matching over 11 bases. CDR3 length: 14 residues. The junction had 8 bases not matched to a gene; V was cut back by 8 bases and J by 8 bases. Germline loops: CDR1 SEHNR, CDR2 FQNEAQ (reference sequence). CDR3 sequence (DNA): TGTGCCAGCCGAACTAGCGGGGGTCGAGATGAGCAGTTCTTC. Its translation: CASRTSGGRDEQFF.

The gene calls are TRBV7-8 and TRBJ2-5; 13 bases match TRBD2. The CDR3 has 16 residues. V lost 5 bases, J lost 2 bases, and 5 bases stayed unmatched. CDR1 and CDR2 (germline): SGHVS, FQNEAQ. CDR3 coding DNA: TGTGCCAGCAGCATCCGACTAGCGGGAGGACAAGAGACCCAGTACTTC. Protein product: CASSIRLAGGQETQYF.

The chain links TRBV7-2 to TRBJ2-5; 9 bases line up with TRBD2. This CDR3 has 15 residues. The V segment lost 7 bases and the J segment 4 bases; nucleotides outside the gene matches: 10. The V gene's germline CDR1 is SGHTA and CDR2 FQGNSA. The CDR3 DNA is TGTGCCAGCATAATTTTTAGCGGGGGAAGAGAGACCCAGTACTTC. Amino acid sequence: CASIIFSGGRETQYF.

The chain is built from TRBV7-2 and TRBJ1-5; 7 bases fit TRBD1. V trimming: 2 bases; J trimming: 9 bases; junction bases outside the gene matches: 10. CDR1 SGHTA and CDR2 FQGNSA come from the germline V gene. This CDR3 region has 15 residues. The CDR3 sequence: CASSLMIGQAGPQHF. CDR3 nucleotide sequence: TGTGCCAGCAGCTTAATGATTGGACAGGCCGGGCCCCAGCATTTT.

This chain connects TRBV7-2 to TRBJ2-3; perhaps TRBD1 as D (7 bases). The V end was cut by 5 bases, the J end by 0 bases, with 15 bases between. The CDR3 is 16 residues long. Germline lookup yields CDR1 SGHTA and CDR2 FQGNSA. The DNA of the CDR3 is TGTGCCAGCAGCCCGAGGCAGGGGGGAAGCACAGATACGCAGTATTTT. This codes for CASSPRQGGSTDTQYF.

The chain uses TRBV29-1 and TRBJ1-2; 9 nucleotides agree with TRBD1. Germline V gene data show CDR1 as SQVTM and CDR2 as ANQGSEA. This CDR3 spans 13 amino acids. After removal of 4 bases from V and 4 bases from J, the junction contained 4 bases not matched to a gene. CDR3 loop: CSVVGTGSYGYTF. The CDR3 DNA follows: TGCAGCGTTGTTGGGACAGGGAGCTATGGCTACACCTTC.

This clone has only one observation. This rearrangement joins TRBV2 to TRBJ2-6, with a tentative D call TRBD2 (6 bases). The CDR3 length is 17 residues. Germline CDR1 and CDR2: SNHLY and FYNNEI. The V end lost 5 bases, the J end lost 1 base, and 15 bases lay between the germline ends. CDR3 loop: CASSTGLQRSGANVLTF. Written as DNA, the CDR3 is TGTGCCAGCAGTACGGGACTTCAGAGATCTGGGGCCAACGTCCTGACTTTC. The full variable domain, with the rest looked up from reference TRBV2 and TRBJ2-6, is EPEVTQTPSHQVTQMGQEVILRCVPISNHLYFYWYRQILGQKVEFLVSFYNNEISEKSEIFDDQFSVERPDGSNFTLKIRSTKLEDSAMYFCASSTGLQRSGANVLTFGAGSRLTVL.

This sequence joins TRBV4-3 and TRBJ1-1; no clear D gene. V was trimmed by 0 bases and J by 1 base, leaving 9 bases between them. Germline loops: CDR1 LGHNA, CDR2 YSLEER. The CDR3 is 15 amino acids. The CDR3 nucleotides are TGCGCCAGCAGCCAAGAGCCCTTGAGGAACACTGAAGCTTTCTTT. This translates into CASSQEPLRNTEAFF.

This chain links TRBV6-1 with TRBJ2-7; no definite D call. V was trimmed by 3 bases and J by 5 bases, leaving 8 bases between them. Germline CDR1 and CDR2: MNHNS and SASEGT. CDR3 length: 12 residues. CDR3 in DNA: TGTGCCAGCAGTGATCCCAGGAACGAGCAGTACTTC. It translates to CASSDPRNEQYF.

The CDR3 sequence: CASTSRHEQFF. The CDR3 DNA sequence: TGTGCCAGTACTAGCCGGCATGAGCAGTTCTTC. The rearrangement joins TRBV19 to TRBJ2-1; a weak D match, TRBD2 (5 bases). Germline-derived CDR1 and CDR2 are LNHDA and SQIVND (reference sequence). The CDR3 covers 11 residues. The V end was cut by 7 bases, the J end by 8 bases, with 9 bases between.

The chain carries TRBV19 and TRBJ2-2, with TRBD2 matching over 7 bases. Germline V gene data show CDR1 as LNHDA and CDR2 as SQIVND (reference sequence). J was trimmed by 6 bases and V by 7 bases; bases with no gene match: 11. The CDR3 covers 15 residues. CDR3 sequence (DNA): TGTGCCAGTACCCTCCTGTGGGGGGGACCCGGGGAGCTGTTTTTT. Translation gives CASTLLWGGPGELFF.

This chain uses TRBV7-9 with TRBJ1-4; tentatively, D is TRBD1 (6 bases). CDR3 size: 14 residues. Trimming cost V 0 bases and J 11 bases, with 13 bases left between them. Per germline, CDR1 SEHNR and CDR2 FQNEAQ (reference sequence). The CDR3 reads CASSLADGGAKLFF. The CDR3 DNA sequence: TGTGCCAGCAGCTTAGCGGATGGGGGCGCGAAACTGTTTTTT. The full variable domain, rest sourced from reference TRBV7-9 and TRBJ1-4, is DTGVSQNPRHKITKRGQNVTFRCDPISEHNRLYWYRQTLGQGPEFLTYFQNEAQLEKSRLLSDRFSAERPKGSFSTLEIQRTEQGDSAMYLCASSLADGGAKLFFGSGTQLSVL.

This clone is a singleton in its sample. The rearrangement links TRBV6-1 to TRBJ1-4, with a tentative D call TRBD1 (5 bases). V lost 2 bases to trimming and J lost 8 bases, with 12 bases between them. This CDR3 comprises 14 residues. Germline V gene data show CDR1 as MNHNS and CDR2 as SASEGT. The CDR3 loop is CASSERWEGEKLFF. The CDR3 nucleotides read TGTGCCAGCAGTGAAAGATGGGAGGGGGAAAAACTGTTTTTT.

The CDR3 loop is CASSPSGAYNEQFF. In DNA, the CDR3 is TGTGCCAGCAGCCCCTCAGGGGCCTACAATGAGCAGTTCTTC. The chain uses TRBV9 and TRBJ2-1; TRBD1 might be the D (6 bases). The ends were cut back, 4 bases at V and 2 bases at J, with 10 bases in the middle. Germline lookup yields CDR1 SGDLS and CDR2 YYNGEE. The CDR3 covers 14 residues.

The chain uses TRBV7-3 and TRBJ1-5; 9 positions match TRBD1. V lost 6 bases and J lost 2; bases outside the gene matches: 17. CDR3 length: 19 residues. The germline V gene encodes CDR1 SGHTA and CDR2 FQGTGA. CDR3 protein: CASRDPGQGKGAGNQPQHF. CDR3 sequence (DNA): TGTGCCAGCAGGGATCCGGGACAGGGTAAGGGCGCAGGCAATCAGCCCCAGCATTTT.

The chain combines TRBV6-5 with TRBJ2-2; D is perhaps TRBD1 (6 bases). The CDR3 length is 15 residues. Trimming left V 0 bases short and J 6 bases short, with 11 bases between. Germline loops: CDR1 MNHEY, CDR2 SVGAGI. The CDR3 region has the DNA TGTGCCAGCAGTTACTCCAGGACAGTTGCCGGGGAGCTGTTTTTT. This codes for CASSYSRTVAGELFF.

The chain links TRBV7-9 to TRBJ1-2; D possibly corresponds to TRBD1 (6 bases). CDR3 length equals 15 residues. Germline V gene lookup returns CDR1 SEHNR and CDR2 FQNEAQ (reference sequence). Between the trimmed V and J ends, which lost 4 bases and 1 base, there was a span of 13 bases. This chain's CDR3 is CASSSTHRVNYGYTF. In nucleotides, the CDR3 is TGTGCCAGCAGCTCTACTCACAGGGTTAACTATGGCTACACCTTC. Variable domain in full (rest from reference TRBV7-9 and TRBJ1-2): DTGVSQNPRHKITKRGQNVTFRCDPISEHNRLYWYRQTLGQGPEFLTYFQNEAQLEKSRLLSDRFSAERPKGSFSTLEIQRTEQGDSAMYLCASSSTHRVNYGYTFGSGTRLTVV.

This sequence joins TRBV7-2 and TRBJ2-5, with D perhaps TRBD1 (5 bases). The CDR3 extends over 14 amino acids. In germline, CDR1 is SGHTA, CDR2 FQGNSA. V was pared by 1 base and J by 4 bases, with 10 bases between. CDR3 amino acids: CASSLVRVGETQYF. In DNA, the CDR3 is TGTGCCAGCAGCTTAGTCAGGGTGGGAGAGACCCAGTACTTC.

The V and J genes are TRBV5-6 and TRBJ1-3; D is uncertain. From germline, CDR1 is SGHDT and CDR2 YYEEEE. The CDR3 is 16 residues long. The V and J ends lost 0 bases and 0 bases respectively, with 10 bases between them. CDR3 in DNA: TGTGCCAGCAGCTTGGTTACGAGAAGCTCTGGAAACACCATATATTTT. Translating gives CASSLVTRSSGNTIYF.

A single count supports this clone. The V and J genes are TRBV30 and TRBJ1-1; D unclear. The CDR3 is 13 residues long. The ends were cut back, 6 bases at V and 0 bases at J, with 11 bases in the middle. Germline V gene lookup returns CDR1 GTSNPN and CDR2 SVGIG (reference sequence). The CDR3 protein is CACHQMVNTEAFF. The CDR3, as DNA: TGTGCCTGCCACCAGATGGTGAACACTGAAGCTTTCTTT.

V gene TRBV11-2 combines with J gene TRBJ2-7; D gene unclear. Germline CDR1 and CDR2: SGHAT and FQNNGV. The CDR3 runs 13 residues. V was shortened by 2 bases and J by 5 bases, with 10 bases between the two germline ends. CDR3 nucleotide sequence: TGTGCCAGCAGCTTAAGCGACTTGAACGAGCAGTACTTC. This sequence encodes CASSLSDLNEQYF.

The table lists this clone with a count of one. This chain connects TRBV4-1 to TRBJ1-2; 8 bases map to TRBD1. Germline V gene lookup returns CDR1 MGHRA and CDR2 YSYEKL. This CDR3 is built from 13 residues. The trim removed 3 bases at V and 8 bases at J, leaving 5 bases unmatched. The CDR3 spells CASSHDRGMGYTF. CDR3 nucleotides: TGCGCCAGCAGCCATGACAGGGGAATGGGCTACACCTTC.

The CDR3 DNA reads as TGTGCCAGTAGTATAGCATGGGGGGGGAACACTGAAGCTTTCTTT. Amino acid sequence: CASSIAWGGNTEAFF. V is TRBV19 and J is TRBJ1-1; D is perhaps TRBD1 (5 bases). The CDR3 sequence is 15 residues long. With 1 base removed from V and 1 base from J, the gap between germline ends came to 10 bases. CDR1 and CDR2 from the germline V gene are LNHDA and SQIVND (reference sequence).

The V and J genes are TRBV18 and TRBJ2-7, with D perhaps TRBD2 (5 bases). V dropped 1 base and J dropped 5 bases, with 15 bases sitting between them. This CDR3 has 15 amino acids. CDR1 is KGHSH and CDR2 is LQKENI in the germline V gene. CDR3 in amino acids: CASSPLSGMVNEQYF. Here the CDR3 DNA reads TGTGCCAGCTCACCACTTTCGGGAATGGTGAACGAGCAGTACTTC.

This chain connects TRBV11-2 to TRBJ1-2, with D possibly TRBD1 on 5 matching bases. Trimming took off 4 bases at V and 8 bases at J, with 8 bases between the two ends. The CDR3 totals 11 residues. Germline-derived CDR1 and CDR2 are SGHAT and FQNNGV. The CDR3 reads CASSSGHGYTF. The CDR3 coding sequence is TGTGCCAGCAGCTCAGGGCACGGCTACACCTTC.